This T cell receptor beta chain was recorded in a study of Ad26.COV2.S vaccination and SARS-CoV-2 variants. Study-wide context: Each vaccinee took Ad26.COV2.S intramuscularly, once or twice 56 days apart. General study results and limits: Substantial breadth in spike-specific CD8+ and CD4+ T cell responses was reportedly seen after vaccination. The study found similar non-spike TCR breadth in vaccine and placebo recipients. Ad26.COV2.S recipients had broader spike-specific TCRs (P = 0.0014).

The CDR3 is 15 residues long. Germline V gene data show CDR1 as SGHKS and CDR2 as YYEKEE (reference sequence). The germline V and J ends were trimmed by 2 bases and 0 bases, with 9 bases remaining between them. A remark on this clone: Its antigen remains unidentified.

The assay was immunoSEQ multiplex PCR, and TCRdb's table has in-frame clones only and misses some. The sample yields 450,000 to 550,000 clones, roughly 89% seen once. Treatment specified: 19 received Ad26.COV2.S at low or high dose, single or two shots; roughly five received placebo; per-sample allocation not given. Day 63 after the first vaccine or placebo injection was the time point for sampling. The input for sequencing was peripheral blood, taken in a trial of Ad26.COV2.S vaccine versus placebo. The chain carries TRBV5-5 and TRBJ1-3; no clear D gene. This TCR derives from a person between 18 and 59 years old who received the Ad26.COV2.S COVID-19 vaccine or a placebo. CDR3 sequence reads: CASSFRLSSGNTIYF. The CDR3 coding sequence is TGTGCCAGCAGCTTTCGCCTAAGCTCTGGAAACACCATATATTTT. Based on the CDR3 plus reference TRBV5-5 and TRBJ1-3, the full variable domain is DAGVTQSPTHLIKTRGQQVTLRCSPISGHKSVSWYQQVLGQGPQFIFQYYEKEERGRGNFPDRFSARQFPNYSSELNVNALLLGDSALYLCASSFRLSSGNTIYFGEGSWLTVV.